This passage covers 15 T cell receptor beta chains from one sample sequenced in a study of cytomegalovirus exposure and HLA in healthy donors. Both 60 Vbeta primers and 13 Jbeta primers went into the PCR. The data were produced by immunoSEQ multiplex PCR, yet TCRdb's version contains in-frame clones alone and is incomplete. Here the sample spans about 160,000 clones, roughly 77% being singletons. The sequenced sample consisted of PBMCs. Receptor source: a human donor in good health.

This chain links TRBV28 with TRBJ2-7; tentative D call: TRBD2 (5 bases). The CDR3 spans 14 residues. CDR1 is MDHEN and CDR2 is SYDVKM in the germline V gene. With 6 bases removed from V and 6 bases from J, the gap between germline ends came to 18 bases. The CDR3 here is CASSQVTTRGEQYF. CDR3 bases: TGTGCCAGCAGCCAAGTAACAACCCGGGGCGAGCAGTACTTC.

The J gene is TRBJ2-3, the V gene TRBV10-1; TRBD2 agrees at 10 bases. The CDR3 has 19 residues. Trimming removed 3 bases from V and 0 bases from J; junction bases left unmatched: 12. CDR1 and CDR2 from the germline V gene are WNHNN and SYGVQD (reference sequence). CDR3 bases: TGCGCCAGCAGTGATCCTCTAGCGGGGGTGATCACTAGCACAGATACGCAGTATTTT. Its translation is CASSDPLAGVITSTDTQYF.

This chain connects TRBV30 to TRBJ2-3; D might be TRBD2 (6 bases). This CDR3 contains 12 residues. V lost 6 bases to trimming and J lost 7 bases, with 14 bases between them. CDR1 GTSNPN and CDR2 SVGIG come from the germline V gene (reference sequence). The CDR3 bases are TGTGCCTGCCGCCCGGGGGTTTATACGCAGTATTTT. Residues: CACRPGVYTQYF.

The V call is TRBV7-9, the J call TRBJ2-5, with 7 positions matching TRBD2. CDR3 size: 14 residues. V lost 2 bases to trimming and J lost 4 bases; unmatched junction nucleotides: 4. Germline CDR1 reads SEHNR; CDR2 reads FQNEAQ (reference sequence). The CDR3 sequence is CASSLLSSGETQYF. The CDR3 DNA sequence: TGTGCCAGCAGCTTACTTTCTAGCGGAGAGACCCAGTACTTC. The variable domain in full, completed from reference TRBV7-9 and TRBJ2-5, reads DTGVSQNPRHKITKRGQNVTFRCDPISEHNRLYWYRQTLGQGPEFLTYFQNEAQLEKSRLLSDRFSAERPKGSFSTLEIQRTEQGDSAMYLCASSLLSSGETQYFGPGTRLLVL.

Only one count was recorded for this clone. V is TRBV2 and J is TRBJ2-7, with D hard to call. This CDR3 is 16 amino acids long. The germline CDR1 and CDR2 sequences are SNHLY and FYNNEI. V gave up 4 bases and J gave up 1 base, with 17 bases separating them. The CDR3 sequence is CASSVGVEHVSYEQYF. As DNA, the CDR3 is TGTGCCAGCAGTGTCGGAGTAGAGCATGTTTCCTACGAGCAGTACTTC.

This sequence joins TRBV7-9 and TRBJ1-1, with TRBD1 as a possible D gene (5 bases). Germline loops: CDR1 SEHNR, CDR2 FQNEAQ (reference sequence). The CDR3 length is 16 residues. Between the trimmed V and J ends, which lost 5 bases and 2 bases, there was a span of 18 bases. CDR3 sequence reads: CASSPQIRENNTEAFF. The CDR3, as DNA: TGTGCCAGCAGCCCTCAAATCAGGGAAAACAACACTGAAGCTTTCTTT.

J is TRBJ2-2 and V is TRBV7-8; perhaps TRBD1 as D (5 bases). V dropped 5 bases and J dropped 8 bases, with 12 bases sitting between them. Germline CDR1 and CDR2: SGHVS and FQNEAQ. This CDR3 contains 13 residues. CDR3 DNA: TGTGCCAGCAGCCCCCCAGGGCCTGGGGAGCTGTTTTTT. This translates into CASSPPGPGELFF.

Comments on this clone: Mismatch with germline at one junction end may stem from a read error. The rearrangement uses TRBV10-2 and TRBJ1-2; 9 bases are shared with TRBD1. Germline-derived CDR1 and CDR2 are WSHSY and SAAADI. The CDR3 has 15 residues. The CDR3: CASTPTGGRGYGYPF. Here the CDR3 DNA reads TGCGCCAGCACTCCCACAGGGGGCAGGGGTTATGGCTACCCCTTC.

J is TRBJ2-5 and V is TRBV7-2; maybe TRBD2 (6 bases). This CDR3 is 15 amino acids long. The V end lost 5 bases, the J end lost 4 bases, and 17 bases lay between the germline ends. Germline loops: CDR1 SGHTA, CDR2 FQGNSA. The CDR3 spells CASSKGPSGRETQYF. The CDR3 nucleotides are TGTGCCAGCAGCAAGGGACCGTCCGGGAGAGAGACCCAGTACTTC.

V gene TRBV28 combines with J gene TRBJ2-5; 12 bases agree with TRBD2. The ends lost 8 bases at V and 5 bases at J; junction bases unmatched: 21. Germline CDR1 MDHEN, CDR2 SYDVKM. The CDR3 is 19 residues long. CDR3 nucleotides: TGTGCCAGCCTTGGGGTCATTTCGGCTAGCGGGAGGGCAAGGGAGACCCAGTACTTC. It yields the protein CASLGVISASGRARETQYF.

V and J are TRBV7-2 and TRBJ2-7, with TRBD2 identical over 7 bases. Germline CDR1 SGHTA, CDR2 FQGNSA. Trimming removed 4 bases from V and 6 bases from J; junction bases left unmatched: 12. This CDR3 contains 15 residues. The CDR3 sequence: CASSYLGLEGGEQYF. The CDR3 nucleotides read TGTGCCAGCAGCTACCTCGGACTAGAAGGAGGCGAGCAGTACTTC.

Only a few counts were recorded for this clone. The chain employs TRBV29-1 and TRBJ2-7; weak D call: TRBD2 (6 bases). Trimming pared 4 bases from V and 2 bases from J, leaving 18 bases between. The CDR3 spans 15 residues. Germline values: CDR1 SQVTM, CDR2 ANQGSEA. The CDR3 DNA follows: TGCAGCGTTGGATCGGGAGCAGGAGCGACCTACGAGCAGTACTTC. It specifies CSVGSGAGATYEQYF.

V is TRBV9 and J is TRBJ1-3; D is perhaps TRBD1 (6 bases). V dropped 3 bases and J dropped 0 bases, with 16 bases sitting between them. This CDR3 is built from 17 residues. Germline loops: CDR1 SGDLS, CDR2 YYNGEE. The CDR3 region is CASSAKYRAHSGNTIYF. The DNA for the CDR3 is TGTGCCAGCAGCGCCAAATACAGGGCGCACTCTGGAAACACCATATATTTT.

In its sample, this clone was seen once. CDR3 residues: CASSITGIDEQFF. CDR3 bases: TGTGCCAGCAGTATTACGGGAATCGATGAGCAGTTCTTC. The V call is TRBV5-4, the J call TRBJ2-1; tentative D call: TRBD2 (5 bases). CDR1 and CDR2 (germline): SGHNT, YYREEE (reference sequence). Trimming shortened V by 5 bases and J by 8 bases, and 14 bases separated the two germline ends. The CDR3 has 13 residues.

The DNA of the CDR3 is TGTGCCAGCAGCTCCCGACTAGCGGGACTTTCCGAGCAGTACTTC. This gives the protein CASSSRLAGLSEQYF. The genes are TRBV14 and TRBJ2-5, with 11 bases aligning to TRBD2. The DNA end is a closer match to TRBJ2-7, so the J assignment may be wrong. In germline, CDR1 is SGHDN, CDR2 FVKESK. This CDR3 is built from 15 residues.